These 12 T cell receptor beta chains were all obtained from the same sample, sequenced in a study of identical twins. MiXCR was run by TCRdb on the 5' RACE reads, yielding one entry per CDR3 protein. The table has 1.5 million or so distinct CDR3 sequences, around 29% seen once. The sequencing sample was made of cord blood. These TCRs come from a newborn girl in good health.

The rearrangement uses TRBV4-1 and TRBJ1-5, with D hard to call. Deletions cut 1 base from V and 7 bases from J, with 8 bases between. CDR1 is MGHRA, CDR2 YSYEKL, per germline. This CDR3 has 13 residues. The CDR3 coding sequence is TGCGCCAGCAGCCAAGGGAGTTTGCAGCCCCAGCATTTT. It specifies CASSQGSLQPQHF.

Here the CDR3 DNA reads TGTGCCAGCAGTCCCCCCCCCGAGCAGTACTTC. Protein sequence: CASSPPPEQYF. The V and J genes are TRBV27 and TRBJ2-7; D call uncertain. Per germline, CDR1 MNHEY and CDR2 SMNVEV (reference sequence). This CDR3 has 11 amino acids. V gave up 5 bases and J gave up 6 bases, with 8 bases separating them.

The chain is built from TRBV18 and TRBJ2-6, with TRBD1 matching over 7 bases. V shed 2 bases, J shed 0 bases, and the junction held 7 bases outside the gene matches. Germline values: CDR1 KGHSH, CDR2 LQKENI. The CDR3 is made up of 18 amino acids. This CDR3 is CASSPVGQILSGANVLTF. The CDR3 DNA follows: TGTGCCAGCTCACCAGTGGGACAGATTCTCTCTGGGGCCAACGTCCTGACTTTC.

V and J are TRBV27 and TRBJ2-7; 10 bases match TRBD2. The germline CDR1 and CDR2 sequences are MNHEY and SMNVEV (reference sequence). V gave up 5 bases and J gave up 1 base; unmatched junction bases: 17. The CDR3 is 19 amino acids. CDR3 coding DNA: TGTGCCAGCAGTCGTAACCGGCCTTCAACAGCGGGAGGGTCCTACGAGCAGTACTTC. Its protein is CASSRNRPSTAGGSYEQYF.

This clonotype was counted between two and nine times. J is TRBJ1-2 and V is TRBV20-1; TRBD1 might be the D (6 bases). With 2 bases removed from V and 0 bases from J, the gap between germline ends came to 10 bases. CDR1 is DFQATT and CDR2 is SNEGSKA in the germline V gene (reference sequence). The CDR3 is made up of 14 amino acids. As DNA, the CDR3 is TGCAGTGCTAGACAAACAGGGACTAACTATGGCTACACCTTC. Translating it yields CSARQTGTNYGYTF.

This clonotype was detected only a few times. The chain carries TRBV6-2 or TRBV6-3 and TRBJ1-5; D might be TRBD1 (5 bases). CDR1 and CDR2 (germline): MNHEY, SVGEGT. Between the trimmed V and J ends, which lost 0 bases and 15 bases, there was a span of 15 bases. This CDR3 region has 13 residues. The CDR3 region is CASSYSSRTSMHF. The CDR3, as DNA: TGTGCCAGCAGTTACTCGAGTCGGACAAGTATGCATTTT.

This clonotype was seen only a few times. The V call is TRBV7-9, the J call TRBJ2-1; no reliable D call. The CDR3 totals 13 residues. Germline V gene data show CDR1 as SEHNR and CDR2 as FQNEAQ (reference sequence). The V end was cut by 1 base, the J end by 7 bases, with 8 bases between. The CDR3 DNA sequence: TGTGCCAGCAGCTTAGTGCTACTGAATGAGCAGTTCTTC. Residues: CASSLVLLNEQFF.

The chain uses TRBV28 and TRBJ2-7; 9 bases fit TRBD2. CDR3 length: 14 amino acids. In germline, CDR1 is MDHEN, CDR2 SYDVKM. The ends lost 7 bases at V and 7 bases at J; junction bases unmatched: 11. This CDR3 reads CASTGTSFYNEQYF. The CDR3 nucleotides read TGTGCCAGCACCGGGACTAGCTTCTACAATGAGCAGTACTTC. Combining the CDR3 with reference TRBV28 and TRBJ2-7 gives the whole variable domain DVKVTQSSRYLVKRTGEKVFLECVQDMDHENMFWYRQDPGLGLRLIYFSYDVKMKEKGDIPEGYSVSREKKERFSLILESASTNQTSMYLCASTGTSFYNEQYFGPGTRLTVT.

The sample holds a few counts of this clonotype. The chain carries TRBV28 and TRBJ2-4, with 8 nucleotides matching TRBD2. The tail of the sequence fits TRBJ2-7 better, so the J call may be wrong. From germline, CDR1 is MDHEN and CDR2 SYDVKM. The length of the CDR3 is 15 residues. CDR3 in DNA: TGTGCCAGCAGTTTACCGGGACTAGGGAACTCCGAGCAGTACTTC. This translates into CASSLPGLGNSEQYF.

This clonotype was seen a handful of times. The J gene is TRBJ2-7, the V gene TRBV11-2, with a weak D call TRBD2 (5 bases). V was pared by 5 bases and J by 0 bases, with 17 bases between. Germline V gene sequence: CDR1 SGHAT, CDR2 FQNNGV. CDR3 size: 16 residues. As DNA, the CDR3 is TGTGCCAGCAGCCCCCTAGGCGGGCGGAGCTCCTACGAGCAGTACTTC. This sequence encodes CASSPLGGRSSYEQYF. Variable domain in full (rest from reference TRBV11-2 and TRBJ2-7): EAGVAQSPRYKIIEKRQSVAFWCNPISGHATLYWYQQILGQGPKLLIQFQNNGVVDDSQLPKDRFSAERLKGVDSTLKIQPAKLEDSAVYLCASSPLGGRSSYEQYFGPGTRLTVT.

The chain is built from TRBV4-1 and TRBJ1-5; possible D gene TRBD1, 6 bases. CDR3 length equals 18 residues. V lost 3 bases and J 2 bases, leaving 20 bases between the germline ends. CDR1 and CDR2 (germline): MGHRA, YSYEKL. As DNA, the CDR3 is TGCGCCAGCAGCCAGCGGCCACCAGGGGATGAGGGCAATCAGCCCCAGCATTTT. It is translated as CASSQRPPGDEGNQPQHF.

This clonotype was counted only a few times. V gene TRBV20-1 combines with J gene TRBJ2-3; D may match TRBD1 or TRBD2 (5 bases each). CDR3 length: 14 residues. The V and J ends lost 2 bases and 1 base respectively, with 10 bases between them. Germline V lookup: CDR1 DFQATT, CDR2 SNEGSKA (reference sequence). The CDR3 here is CSARRDGGTDTQYF. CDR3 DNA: TGCAGTGCTAGAAGGGACGGTGGCACAGATACGCAGTATTTT.